These T cell receptor beta chains were read from a single sample in a study of beta chain features in type 1 diabetes. Produced via immunoSEQ multiplex PCR; TCRdb's table is partial and in-frame only. The top ten clones hold around 0.015% of a sample with around 310,000 clones, roughly 9.6% of them seen once. Sequencing was carried out using naive CD4+ T cells from blood. The receptors come from a woman between 25 and 40 years old in good health. Both conserved end residues are part of each CDR3. A D gene is named only where the DNA matches it firmly. Part of the rows lack a size; the others show once, few, many or a class for expanded clones.

d_gene	v_gene	abundance	j_gene	CDR3nt	CDR3aa
TRBD1	TRBV19	few	TRBJ2-3	TGTGCCAGTAGCCCCGGGACAGGGGTAACAGATACGCAGTATTTT	CASSPGTGVTDTQYF
NA	TRBV9	few	TRBJ1-2	TGTGCCAGCAGCGTAGAATTACAGGACGCTAGGGATGGCTACACCTTC	CASSVELQDARDGYTF
TRBD2	TRBV9	few	TRBJ2-1	TGTGCCAGCAGCGAGGGACTAGCGGGAGGGAGTCTGATTAACAATGAGCAGTTCTTC	CASSEGLAGGSLINNEQFF
TRBD2	TRBV9	few	TRBJ2-3	TGTGCCAGCAGCATAGGACTAGCGGGAGCCGATACGCAGTATTTT	CASSIGLAGADTQYF
TRBD2	TRBV28	few	TRBJ2-7	TGTGCCAGCAGTCCGGCCCTAGCGGGCATCTCCTACGAGCAGTACTTC	CASSPALAGISYEQYF
NA	TRBV4-3	few	TRBJ2-5	TGCGCCAGCAGCCAAGGGGAACAGGGCGGGGGGACCCAGTACTTC	CASSQGEQGGGTQYF
TRBD1	TRBV2	few	TRBJ2-2	TGTGCCAGCACCTTACGACAGGGAACCGGGGAGCTGTTTTTT	CASTLRQGTGELFF
NA	TRBV28	NA	TRBJ2-7	TGTGCCAGCAGACCCAGCCAGGTTTCCTACGAGCAGTACTTC	CASRPSQVSYEQYF
NA	TRBV28	NA	TRBJ1-1	TGTGCCAGCAGTTTGGACTTGAGCGGGGGCACTGAAGCTTTCTTT	CASSLDLSGGTEAFF
TRBD1	TRBV11-2	few	TRBJ2-6	TGTGCCAGCAGCGCGGACAGGGCCCTCTCTGGGGCCAACGTCCTGACTTTC	CASSADRALSGANVLTF
TRBD1	TRBV30	NA	TRBJ2-7	TGTGCCTGGAGTGTACGGGACAGGGGCCACGAGCAGTACTTC	CAWSVRDRGHEQYF
NA	TRBV28	few	TRBJ1-2	TGTGCCAGCAGTTCCTTATATGGCTACACCTTC	CASSSLYGYTF
TRBD2	TRBV11-3	NA	TRBJ2-1	TGTGCCAGCAGCTTGGGTAGCGGGGAATACAATGAGCAGTTCTTC	CASSLGSGEYNEQFF
NA	TRBV7-3	NA	TRBJ2-1	TGTGCCAGCAGCCTAAGACACGGGAACAATGAGCAGTTCTTC	CASSLRHGNNEQFF
TRBD1	TRBV5-1	NA	TRBJ1-1	TGCGCCACCGCGCGACAGGGGATGAACACTGAAGCTTTCTTT	CATARQGMNTEAFF
NA	TRBV29-1	NA	TRBJ2-7	TGCAGCGTGCTGCAGGGGAGCCACGAGCAGTACTTC	CSVLQGSHEQYF
TRBD1	TRBV7-2	few	TRBJ1-5	TGTGCCAGCAGCACGGGACAGGGAAGTCAGCCCCAGCATTTT	CASSTGQGSQPQHF
TRBD2	TRBV5-4	NA	TRBJ2-1	TGTGCCAGCAGCCCCCAGACTAGCACGGTCGATGAGCAGTTCTTC	CASSPQTSTVDEQFF
NA	TRBV28	few	TRBJ2-7	TGTGCCAGCAGTTTCCAGGGGTACCACGAGCAGTACTTC	CASSFQGYHEQYF
TRBD2	TRBV30	few	TRBJ2-7	TGTGCCTGGAGACAGGCGGGAGGGTTCGAGCAGTACTTC	CAWRQAGGFEQYF
TRBD1	TRBV19	NA	TRBJ2-6	TGTGCCAGTAGTATTATCCTCGGACAGGGTGGGGCCAACGTCCTGACTTTC	CASSIILGQGGANVLTF
NA	TRBV18	NA	TRBJ1-1	TGTGCCAGCTCCGAAGGGGCCGCGAACACTGAAGCTTTCTTT	CASSEGAANTEAFF
TRBD2	TRBV25-1	NA	TRBJ2-7	TGTGCCAGCAGTGAATCGGGGACTATAAACGAGCAGTACTTC	CASSESGTINEQYF
TRBD1	TRBV25-1	NA	TRBJ2-3	TGTGCCAGCAGCCGACAGGGGGGGACAGATACGCAGTATTTT	CASSRQGGTDTQYF
NA	TRBV28	few	TRBJ1-2	TGTGCCACCGGGAGACAGAACTATGGCTACACCTTC	CATGRQNYGYTF
NA	TRBV30	NA	TRBJ1-1	TGTGCCTGGAAATCCTTCAGGATAAACACTGAAGCTTTCTTT	CAWKSFRINTEAFF
NA	TRBV9	NA	TRBJ2-1	TGTGCCAGCAGCGTAGGGGAGGCCCCCCAGTTCTTC	CASSVGEAPQFF
NA	TRBV29-1	NA	TRBJ2-1	TGCAGCGTTGTTGCGCAAGAGTTCGATGAGCAGTTCTTC	CSVVAQEFDEQFF
TRBD2	TRBV27	few	TRBJ2-7	TGTGCCCGCCCTAACAGGCGGGAGGTCCCCTACGAGCAGTACTTC	CARPNRREVPYEQYF
NA	TRBV27	NA	TRBJ1-2	TGTGCCAGCAGTTTTCGGAGAACTAACTATGGCTACACCTTC	CASSFRRTNYGYTF
TRBD2	TRBV30	few	TRBJ2-5	TGTGCCTGGAGTGGACATCCGACTAGCGGGAGATTGGGAGAGACCCAGTACTTC	CAWSGHPTSGRLGETQYF
TRBD2	TRBV9	NA	TRBJ2-7	TGTGCCAGCAGCGTAGGAGCGGGGTTTGGGGGCTACGAGCAGTACTTC	CASSVGAGFGGYEQYF
TRBD2	TRBV18	few	TRBJ2-7	TGTGCCAGCTCACCGGAGCTAGCGGGGAGCTACGAGCAGTACTTC	CASSPELAGSYEQYF
NA	TRBV4-3	NA	TRBJ2-7	TGCGCCAGCAGCCAACACTCAACGGGACTCTACGAGCAGTACTTC	CASSQHSTGLYEQYF
TRBD1	TRBV25-1	few	TRBJ2-7	TGTGCCAGCAGTGCCGGGACAGGGCTCTACGAGCAGTACTTC	CASSAGTGLYEQYF
NA	TRBV7-6	NA	TRBJ2-6	TGTGCCAGCAGCTTATGGGGCGCTGGGGCCAACGTCCTGACTTTC	CASSLWGAGANVLTF
NA	TRBV9	NA	TRBJ2-2	TGTGCCAGCAGTGCTACAGGGCCCGGGGAGCTGTTTTTT	CASSATGPGELFF
TRBD1	TRBV10-3	few	TRBJ2-7	TGTGCCATCATGGGGACAGGGGCCTACGAGCAGTACTTC	CAIMGTGAYEQYF
TRBD2	TRBV30	NA	TRBJ2-1	TGTGCCTGGAGTTGGACGGGAGGGTCCTACAATGAGCAGTTCTTC	CAWSWTGGSYNEQFF
TRBD2	TRBV7-2	NA	TRBJ2-1	TGTGCCAGCAGCATATCCGGGACTAGCGTCTATAGCTCCTACAATGAGCAGTTCTTC	CASSISGTSVYSSYNEQFF
TRBD2	TRBV7-3	few	TRBJ2-1	TGTGCCAGCAGCTTAGGACTAGCGGGAGACAATGAGCAGTTCTTC	CASSLGLAGDNEQFF
TRBD1	TRBV5-1	NA	TRBJ2-3	TGCGCCAGCAGCCTCGGACAGGAAGCAGATACGCAGTATTTT	CASSLGQEADTQYF
TRBD2	TRBV29-1	NA	TRBJ2-5	TGCAGCGTTGCGGGTCCAGGGCTTAGGACTAGCGATGGGACCCAGTACTTC	CSVAGPGLRTSDGTQYF
TRBD2	TRBV4-3	few	TRBJ2-1	TGCGCCAGCAGCTCACTAGCGGGGTCCTACAATGAGCAGTTCTTC	CASSSLAGSYNEQFF
TRBD2	TRBV28	few	TRBJ2-7	TGTGCCAGCAGGCTAGCGGGTCCCTTCTACGAGCAGTACTTC	CASRLAGPFYEQYF
NA	TRBV14	few	TRBJ2-1	TGTGCCAGCAGCCAAGATGGTAGGCCGCGGGGGCAGTTCTTC	CASSQDGRPRGQFF
NA	TRBV18	few	TRBJ2-7	TGTGCCAGCTCACCGTCGGGGAGCGAGCAGTACTTC	CASSPSGSEQYF
TRBD1	TRBV29-1	few	TRBJ2-7	TGCAGCGTTGAACAGAACAGGGGTGGCGAGCAGTACTTC	CSVEQNRGGEQYF
NA	TRBV18	NA	TRBJ2-7	TGTGCCAGCTCTCAATTGGTCTCCGGCTCCTACGAGCAGTACTTC	CASSQLVSGSYEQYF
NA	TRBV10-3	NA	TRBJ1-1	TGTGCCATCAGTGGGACTTACCACACTGAAGCTTTCTTT	CAISGTYHTEAFF
NA	TRBV29-1	few	TRBJ1-1	TGCAGCGTACGGACAGAATCCCACACTGAAGCTTTCTTT	CSVRTESHTEAFF
TRBD2	TRBV11-1	NA	TRBJ2-1	TGTGCCAGCAGCTCACCCTGGCGGGAGATTTTGGGTGAGCAGTTCTTC	CASSSPWREILGEQFF
NA	TRBV18	NA	TRBJ2-1	TGTGCCAGCTCACCGGAACAGGCAAATGAGCAGTTCTTC	CASSPEQANEQFF